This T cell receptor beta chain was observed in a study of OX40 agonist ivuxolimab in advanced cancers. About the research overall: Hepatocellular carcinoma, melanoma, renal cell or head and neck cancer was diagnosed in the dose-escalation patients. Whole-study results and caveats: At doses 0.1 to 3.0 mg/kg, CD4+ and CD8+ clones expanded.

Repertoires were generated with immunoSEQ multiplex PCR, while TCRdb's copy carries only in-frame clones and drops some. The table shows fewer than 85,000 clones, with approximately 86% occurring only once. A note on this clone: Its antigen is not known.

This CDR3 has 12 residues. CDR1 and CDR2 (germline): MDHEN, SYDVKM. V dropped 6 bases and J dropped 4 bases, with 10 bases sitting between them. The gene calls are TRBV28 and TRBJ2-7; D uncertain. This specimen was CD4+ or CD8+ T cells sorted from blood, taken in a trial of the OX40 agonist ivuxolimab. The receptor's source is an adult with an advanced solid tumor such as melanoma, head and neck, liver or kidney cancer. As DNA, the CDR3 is TGTGCCAGCAGGGCGAATCATTACGAGCAGTACTTC. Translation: CASRANHYEQYF.